A selection of T cell receptor beta chains follows, all from one sample in a study of cytomegalovirus exposure and HLA in healthy donors. TCRdb's table, derived via immunoSEQ multiplex PCR, lists solely in-frame clones and lacks some. The repertoire holds under 130,000 clones, with more than 60% as singletons. The specimen sequenced was PBMCs. The receptors were gathered from a man aged 30-40 years in good health and CMV-seronegative. Each CDR3 is given with its conserved first and last residue. A D gene is named only where the DNA matches it firmly. Part of the rows lack a size; the others show once, few, many or a class for expanded clones.

TRBD2 | TRBJ2-7 | . | TRBV9 | CASSAAGTSGSEEQYF | TGTGCCAGCAGCGCTGCTGGGACTAGCGGGAGTGAAGAGCAGTACTTC
. | TRBJ2-7 | . | TRBV6-1 | CASSARVGPGEQYF | TGTGCCAGCAGTGCGAGGGTCGGACCGGGGGAGCAGTACTTC
. | TRBJ2-1 | once | TRBV19 | CASKEGISSYNEQFF | TGTGCCAGTAAGGAGGGTATTAGCTCCTACAATGAGCAGTTCTTC
TRBD1 | TRBJ1-5 | . | TRBV6-5 | CASSHRGSHQPQHF | TGTGCCAGCAGTCACAGGGGGTCTCATCAGCCCCAGCATTTT
. | TRBJ2-7 | . | TRBV10-3 | CAISESNLRTGEQYF | TGTGCCATCAGTGAGTCGAACTTAAGAACCGGGGAGCAGTACTTC
TRBD2 | TRBJ2-3 | few | TRBV7-2 | CASSLLGLAGTDTQYF | TGTGCCAGCAGCTTACTAGGGCTAGCGGGGACGGATACGCAGTATTTT
. | TRBJ1-1 | . | TRBV29-1 | CSSNGGGRENTEAFF | TGCAGCTCCAATGGGGGCGGGCGCGAGAACACTGAAGCTTTCTTT
TRBD1 | TRBJ2-7 | few | TRBV6-1 | CASSEAGDRGDEQYF | TGTGCCAGCAGTGAAGCAGGGGACAGGGGCGACGAGCAGTACTTC
. | TRBJ1-5 | . | TRBV11-2 | CASSLVGGNQPQHF | TGTGCCAGCAGCTTAGTGGGGGGTAATCAGCCCCAGCATTTT
. | TRBJ1-1 | . | TRBV28 | CASSSRQTKAFF | TGTGCCAGCAGTTCCAGACAGACGAAAGCTTTCTTT
. | TRBJ1-3 | . | TRBV7-2 | CASSLSGGARGNTIYF | TGTGCCAGCAGCTTATCTGGGGGCGCACGAGGAAACACCATATATTTT
TRBD2 | TRBJ2-1 | . | TRBV5-1 | CASSALAGGYHEQFF | TGCGCCAGCAGCGCGCTAGCGGGAGGGTACCATGAGCAGTTCTTC
. | TRBJ1-4 | . | TRBV28 | CASSSSGSREEKLFF | TGTGCCAGCAGCTCCTCGGGGAGCAGAGAGGAAAAACTGTTTTTT
. | TRBJ2-3 | . | TRBV7-2 | CASSASTDTQYF | TGTGCCAGCAGCGCGAGCACAGATACGCAGTATTTT
TRBD2 | TRBJ2-1 | . | TRBV13 | CASSLGTRNEQFF | TGTGCCAGCAGCCTCGGGACTAGGAATGAGCAGTTCTTC
. | TRBJ2-3 | . | TRBV5-1 | CASTLGEVTDTQYF | TGCGCCAGCACCCTCGGAGAGGTCACAGATACGCAGTATTTT
TRBD2 | TRBJ2-3 | . | TRBV19 | CASGAGEGFTDTQYF | TGTGCCTCGGGCGCGGGAGAGGGATTCACAGATACGCAGTATTTT
TRBD1 | TRBJ1-3 | few | TRBV5-6 | CASSVTGTTIYF | TGTGCCAGCAGCGTGACAGGGACCACCATATATTTT
. | TRBJ2-7 | . | TRBV6-1 | CASSEAWGQGSYEQYF | TGTGCCAGCAGTGAAGCGTGGGGTCAGGGATCCTACGAGCAGTACTTC
. | TRBJ1-2 | . | TRBV9 | CASSVNPVHGYTF | TGTGCCAGCAGCGTAAATCCTGTCCATGGCTACACCTTC
. | TRBJ2-1 | . | TRBV9 | CASSGGEDLSSYNEQFF | TGTGCCAGCAGCGGGGGGGAGGACCTGAGCTCCTACAATGAGCAGTTCTTC
TRBD2 | TRBJ2-1 | . | TRBV5-1 | CASSFRAGASYNEQFF | TGCGCCAGCAGCTTCAGAGCGGGAGCTTCCTACAATGAGCAGTTCTTC
. | TRBJ2-3 | . | TRBV5-4 | CASSLGPSTDTQYF | TGTGCCAGCAGCTTGGGTCCATCCACAGATACGCAGTATTTT
. | TRBJ2-3 | many | TRBV30 | CAWSVGTLNTQYF | TGTGCCTGGAGTGTTGGGACATTGAATACGCAGTATTTT
. | TRBJ2-2 | . | TRBV6-5 | CASSRVRNTGELFF | TGTGCCAGCAGCAGGGTTAGGAACACCGGGGAGCTGTTTTTT
TRBD1 | TRBJ1-2 | . | TRBV4-2 | CASSQDGQGDRGYTF | TGTGCCAGCAGCCAAGATGGCCAGGGGGACCGAGGCTACACCTTC
TRBD1 | TRBJ1-4 | . | TRBV29-1 | CSAETGGDEKLFF | TGCAGCGCCGAGACAGGGGGCGATGAAAAACTGTTTTTT
TRBD1 | TRBJ1-1 | . | TRBV6-5 | CASSYLSGTGGEAFF | TGTGCCAGCAGTTACTTATCCGGGACAGGGGGAGAAGCTTTCTTT
TRBD2 | TRBJ2-1 | . | TRBV9 | CASSSFWGGSYNEQFF | TGTGCCAGCAGCTCCTTTTGGGGGGGCTCCTACAATGAGCAGTTCTTC
. | TRBJ1-5 | few | TRBV29-1 | CSVGQLDQPQHF | TGCAGCGTTGGACAGTTAGATCAGCCCCAGCATTTT
TRBD2 | TRBJ2-5 | . | TRBV18 | CASSPSGLAGEFQETQYF | TGTGCCAGCTCACCCTCCGGACTAGCGGGAGAGTTCCAAGAGACCCAGTACTTC
. | TRBJ2-3 | . | TRBV6-1 | CARSAETGDTQYF | TGTGCCAGGTCCGCGGAAACTGGTGATACGCAGTATTTT
TRBD1 | TRBJ1-6 | . | TRBV7-9 | CASSLLGTGGSPLHF | TGTGCCAGCAGCTTACTCGGGACAGGGGGGTCACCCCTCCACTTT
. | TRBJ2-2 | . | TRBV5-5 | CASSWGQGRDTGELFF | TGTGCCAGCAGCTGGGGGCAGGGGCGCGACACCGGGGAGCTGTTTTTT
. | TRBJ1-1 | . | TRBV2 | CASSPTGSSEAFF | TGTGCCAGCAGTCCGACGGGGAGTTCTGAAGCTTTCTTT
TRBD1 | TRBJ2-2 | . | TRBV7-6 | CASSLVIGQGPNTGELFF | TGTGCCAGCAGCTTAGTGATCGGACAGGGTCCAAACACCGGGGAGCTGTTTTTT
. | TRBJ1-1 | . | TRBV5-1 | CASSQVADTEAFF | TGCGCCAGCAGCCAGGTTGCAGACACTGAAGCTTTCTTT
TRBD2 | TRBJ2-1 | . | TRBV19 | CASSMGAAGGYNEQFF | TGTGCCAGTAGTATGGGGGCAGCGGGAGGCTACAATGAGCAGTTCTTC
. | TRBJ2-1 | . | TRBV29-1 | CSVVRYNEQFF | TGCAGCGTTGTCAGGTACAATGAGCAGTTCTTC
TRBD2 | TRBJ2-5 | . | TRBV19 | CASTQGLVAVRTQYF | TGTGCCAGTACCCAAGGACTAGTAGCTGTGCGGACCCAGTACTTC
. | TRBJ2-7 | . | TRBV28 | CASVSQGPYEQYF | TGTGCCAGCGTTTCCCAGGGGCCCTACGAGCAGTACTTC
TRBD2 | TRBJ2-7 | . | TRBV5-1 | CASSRGESEQYF | TGCGCCAGCAGCCGGGGGGAGAGCGAGCAGTACTTC